The 32 T cell receptor beta chains given below trace back to one sample, sequenced in a study of shared clonotypes between healthy human individuals. The data were produced by immunoSEQ multiplex PCR, yet TCRdb's version contains in-frame clones alone and is incomplete. The sample contains 1.6 million or so clones, 98% of which appear only once. What was sequenced was naive CD4+ T cells sorted from blood. Subset specified: CD45RA+ positively selected. The receptors come from a young man in good health.

This chain joins TRBV5-3 and TRBJ2-2; D call uncertain. TRBV5-3 is annotated as an ORF whose role is uncertain. The CDR3 length is 12 residues. V gave up 1 base and J gave up 2 bases, with 0 bases separating them. The CDR3 reads CARSLNTGELFF. CDR3 bases: TGTGCCAGAAGCTTGAACACCGGGGAGCTGTTTTTT.

The J gene is TRBJ1-2, the V gene TRBV7-8; D may be TRBD1 (6 bases). V was cut by 5 bases and J by 7 bases, with 14 bases left in between. Germline CDR1 SGHVS, CDR2 FQNEAQ. CDR3 size: 13 residues. CDR3 sequence (DNA): TGTGCCAGCAGCCCTCAAGGGGGTTTTGGCTACACCTTC. Translated, it gives CASSPQGGFGYTF.

This chain connects TRBV27 to TRBJ1-5; no reliable D call. The CDR3 loop spans 10 amino acids. Looked up from germline, CDR1 is MNHEY and CDR2 is SMNVEV (reference sequence). Trimming shortened V by 6 bases and J by 9 bases, and 6 bases separated the two germline ends. Here the CDR3 DNA reads TGTGCCAGCAGGCCTCGGCCCCAGCATTTT. This encodes CASRPRPQHF.

The chain has TRBV11-3 and TRBJ2-1; D unresolved. Germline loops: CDR1 SGHNT, CDR2 YENEEA. V dropped 3 bases and J dropped 10 bases, with 10 bases sitting between them. The CDR3 is 12 amino acids. In DNA form, the CDR3 reads TGTGCCAGCAGCTTTGGGCGAAAGGAGCAGTTCTTC. It codes for CASSFGRKEQFF.

V usage is TRBV7-8 and J usage is TRBJ2-7, with 8 bases fitting TRBD1. The CDR3 is 16 amino acids. Trimming cost V 4 bases and J 5 bases; bases outside gene matches: 13. Germline CDR1 is SGHVS and CDR2 is FQNEAQ. CDR3 DNA sequence: TGTGCCAGCAGCTCATTAGCAGGGGGCCGGGTGGACGAGCAGTACTTC. It is translated as CASSSLAGGRVDEQYF.

This chain links TRBV30 with TRBJ2-1; D is ambiguous. V lost 1 base and J 6 bases, leaving 4 bases between the germline ends. The CDR3 sequence is 11 residues long. CDR1 and CDR2 from the germline V gene are GTSNPN and SVGIG (reference sequence). The CDR3 DNA reads as TGTGCCTGGAGTGCCGTCAATGAGCAGTTCTTC. Amino acids: CAWSAVNEQFF.

The chain joins TRBV28 to TRBJ2-2, with 13 bases identical to TRBD2. From germline, CDR1 is MDHEN and CDR2 SYDVKM. The V gene end was trimmed by 3 bases and the J gene end by 0 bases; junction bases not matched to a gene: 7. CDR3 size: 19 residues. Here the CDR3 reads CASSFLTSGRRANTGELFF. The CDR3 DNA follows: TGTGCCAGCAGTTTCCTGACTAGCGGGAGGAGGGCGAACACCGGGGAGCTGTTTTTT.

This chain uses TRBV13 with TRBJ1-4; 7 bases align to TRBD1. This CDR3 has 15 residues. Trimming at V came to 5 bases and at J to 6 bases, leaving 9 bases not matched to a gene. Germline CDR1 and CDR2: PRHDT and FYEKMQ (reference sequence). The CDR3 here is CASSQRGTADEKLFF. The CDR3 region has the DNA TGTGCCAGCAGCCAGCGGGGGACAGCAGATGAAAAACTGTTTTTT.

V is TRBV30 and J is TRBJ2-1; 7 nucleotides align to TRBD2. Germline CDR1 reads GTSNPN; CDR2 reads SVGIG (reference sequence). This CDR3 has 16 amino acids. Trimming cost V 0 bases and J 0 bases; bases outside gene matches: 5. CDR3: CAWSVPAGRSYNEQFF. CDR3 sequence (DNA): TGTGCCTGGAGTGTACCAGCGGGACGCTCCTACAATGAGCAGTTCTTC.

V gene TRBV10-1 combines with J gene TRBJ2-5; possible D gene TRBD2, 7 bases. This CDR3 region has 14 residues. Trimming took off 3 bases at V and 5 bases at J, with 13 bases between the two ends. CDR1 WNHNN and CDR2 SYGVQD come from the germline V gene (reference sequence). The CDR3 DNA reads as TGCGCCAGCAGTGATTCCAGGGGAGGGGAGACCCAGTACTTC. Its protein product is CASSDSRGGETQYF.

The chain has TRBV19 and TRBJ2-6; D might be TRBD1 (6 bases). This CDR3 contains 16 residues. Trimming took 10 bases from V and 4 from J, leaving 20 bases between them. The germline gives CDR1 LNHDA, CDR2 SQIVND (reference sequence). For the CDR3, the DNA is TGTGCCACCGGAACCCTTAGGGGGTTAGGGGCCAACGTCCTGACTTTC. Translation gives CATGTLRGLGANVLTF.

The chain couples TRBV28 to TRBJ1-5; 9 nucleotides agree with TRBD1. V trimming: 4 bases; J trimming: 1 base; junction bases outside the gene matches: 5. Germline V gene lookup returns CDR1 MDHEN and CDR2 SYDVKM. CDR3 length equals 16 residues. The CDR3 nucleotides are TGTGCCAGCAGTTCTGGGGGACAGGGAAGCAATCAGCCCCAGCATTTT. It codes for CASSSGGQGSNQPQHF.

This chain uses TRBV29-1 with TRBJ2-5, with 16 bases that match TRBD2. CDR3 size: 17 residues. J was trimmed by 2 bases and V by 5 bases; bases with no gene match: 8. Germline CDR1 and CDR2: SQVTM and ANQGSEA. DNA of the CDR3: TGCAGCGTTTCATACCGGGGACTAGCGGGAGGGCAAGAGACCCAGTACTTC. Protein product: CSVSYRGLAGGQETQYF.

This chain links TRBV5-4 with TRBJ2-7; maybe TRBD1 (6 bases). The CDR3 spans 14 residues. Trimming took off 7 bases at V and 1 base at J, with 15 bases between the two ends. Per germline, CDR1 SGHNT and CDR2 YYREEE (reference sequence). The CDR3 sequence: CASRRGTESYEQYF. CDR3 bases: TGTGCCAGCCGAAGGGGGACGGAGTCCTACGAGCAGTACTTC.

The J gene is TRBJ2-5, the V gene TRBV6-5, with 11 positions matching TRBD2. Germline V gene sequence: CDR1 MNHEY, CDR2 SVGAGI. J lost 3 bases, V lost 2 bases, and 5 bases had no gene match. The CDR3 consists of 16 residues. For the CDR3, the DNA is TGTGCCAGCAGTTACCAACCGGGACTAGCGGAAGAGACCCAGTACTTC. Its translation: CASSYQPGLAEETQYF.

V and J are TRBV5-1 and TRBJ2-7, with TRBD2 matching over 10 bases. CDR3 length: 17 residues. Germline V CDR1 and CDR2: SGHRS, YFSETQ. Trimming removed 5 bases from V and 5 bases from J; junction bases left unmatched: 16. The CDR3 loop is CASRHLAGVGKLDEQYF. CDR3 nucleotides: TGCGCCAGCAGACATCTAGCGGGAGTGGGAAAACTAGACGAGCAGTACTTC.

The chain employs TRBV5-1 and TRBJ2-2, with no clear D. V gave up 1 base and J gave up 2 bases, with 12 bases separating them. CDR1 SGHRS and CDR2 YFSETQ come from the germline V gene. The CDR3 covers 16 residues. The CDR3 region has the DNA TGCGCCAGCAGCTTGAGTGTAGCCCTTAACACCGGGGAGCTGTTTTTT. It specifies CASSLSVALNTGELFF.

The chain links TRBV14 to TRBJ1-2; D is ambiguous. The CDR3 runs to 14 residues. Between the trimmed V and J ends, which lost 4 bases and 4 bases, there was a span of 13 bases. Germline V CDR1 and CDR2: SGHDN, FVKESK. CDR3 DNA sequence: TGTGCCAGCAGCCGGACGGCGCCGAGCTATGGCTACACCTTC. Protein product: CASSRTAPSYGYTF.

This sequence joins TRBV5-6 and TRBJ2-3, with TRBD2 identical over 9 bases. The germline CDR1 and CDR2 sequences are SGHDT and YYEEEE. The CDR3 sequence is 16 residues long. V lost 3 bases and J lost 4; bases outside the gene matches: 9. The CDR3: CASSSVILAGPDTQYF. The CDR3 DNA is TGTGCCAGCAGCTCCGTAATTCTAGCGGGACCAGATACGCAGTATTTT.

The chain recombines TRBV5-1 with TRBJ2-7; D possibly corresponds to TRBD2 (6 bases). Trimming shortened V by 0 bases and J by 2 bases, and 21 bases separated the two germline ends. The CDR3 has 18 amino acids. Germline CDR1 reads SGHRS; CDR2 reads YFSETQ. This CDR3 is CASSLASSGAGKTYEQYF. The CDR3 DNA is TGCGCCAGCAGCTTGGCCTCCTCCGGGGCGGGAAAAACCTACGAGCAGTACTTC.

The V call is TRBV28, the J call TRBJ2-2; D might be TRBD1 or TRBD2, each matching 5 bases. Germline lookup yields CDR1 MDHEN and CDR2 SYDVKM. This CDR3 has 16 amino acids. V lost 9 bases, J lost 3 bases, and 20 bases lay in between. The CDR3 DNA reads as TGTGCCAGTCCCCCCCCCGGGGCTCTTGACACCGGGGAGCTGTTTTTT. The encoded protein is CASPPPGALDTGELFF.

The chain's CDR3 is CASSRLTGGGQPQHF. The CDR3 DNA follows: TGTGCCAGTAGTAGACTAACAGGTGGGGGACAGCCCCAGCATTTT. The gene calls are TRBV19 and TRBJ1-5; tentatively, D is TRBD1 (5 bases). The CDR3 runs to 15 residues. V was trimmed by 4 bases and J by 7 bases, leaving 17 bases between them. Germline V gene lookup returns CDR1 LNHDA and CDR2 SQIVND (reference sequence).

The V gene is TRBV11-2, the J gene TRBJ2-7; D tentatively reads TRBD1 or TRBD2 (5 bases each). V was cut by 6 bases and J by 3 bases, with 9 bases left in between. The CDR3 runs 12 residues. The germline V gene encodes CDR1 SGHAT and CDR2 FQNNGV. The CDR3 sequence is CASREGIYEQYF. For the CDR3, the DNA is TGTGCCAGCAGAGAGGGGATCTACGAGCAGTACTTC.

This clone was found once. This chain links TRBV5-1 with TRBJ2-7, with TRBD1 matching 11 bases. The CDR3 runs 15 residues. V shed 4 bases, J shed 4 bases, and the junction held 7 bases outside the gene matches. The germline V gene encodes CDR1 SGHRS and CDR2 YFSETQ. In DNA, the CDR3 is TGCGCCAGCAGCGTCGGGACAGGGGGTGTATACGAGCAGTACTTC. Its translation: CASSVGTGGVYEQYF.

The DNA of the CDR3 is TGTGCCAGCAGTTATGATAGGGGGGTCACTGAAGCTTTCTTT. As protein: CASSYDRGVTEAFF. V is TRBV6-6 and J is TRBJ1-1, with D maybe TRBD1 (6 bases). This CDR3 has 14 amino acids. Germline V lookup: CDR1 MNHNY, CDR2 SVGAGI (reference sequence). V lost 3 bases to trimming and J lost 4 bases, with 12 bases between them.

V is TRBV7-3 and J is TRBJ2-7; TRBD1 aligns across 7 bases. The germline gives CDR1 SGHTA, CDR2 FQGTGA. The CDR3 is 15 amino acids. V shed 4 bases, J shed 2 bases, and the junction held 8 bases outside the gene matches. This chain's CDR3 is CASSSRQTGTYEQYF. The CDR3 nucleotides read TGTGCCAGCAGCTCGAGGCAGACAGGGACCTACGAGCAGTACTTC.

This chain connects TRBV10-1 to TRBJ2-3; D is undetermined. The CDR3 totals 14 residues. Germline values: CDR1 WNHNN, CDR2 SYGVQD (reference sequence). Trimming took off 2 bases at V and 0 bases at J, with 6 bases between the two ends. CDR3 nucleotides: TGCGCCAGCAGTGAGCGAGACAGCACAGATACGCAGTATTTT. It is translated as CASSERDSTDTQYF.

The V gene is TRBV25-1, the J gene TRBJ2-5; maybe TRBD1 (7 bases). Trimming removed 6 bases at V and 3 bases at J, with 20 bases between. CDR3 size: 16 residues. Germline CDR1 reads MGHDK; CDR2 reads SYGVNS. DNA of the CDR3: TGTGCCAGCAGGGAGGGAACAGGGGTAACTAAAGAGACCCAGTACTTC. It translates to CASREGTGVTKETQYF. The whole variable domain, filled in from reference TRBV25-1 and TRBJ2-5, reads EADIYQTPRYLVIGTGKKITLECSQTMGHDKMYWYQQDPGMELHLIHYSYGVNSTEKGDLSSESTVSRIRTEHFPLTLESARPSHTSQYLCASREGTGVTKETQYFGPGTRLLVL.

In the case of this clone: This sample also contains other DNA sequences that code for the same CDR3. V is TRBV9 and J is TRBJ1-1; D is possibly TRBD1 (5 bases). With 0 bases removed from V and 1 base from J, the gap between germline ends came to 10 bases. The CDR3 covers 15 residues. Germline CDR1 and CDR2: SGDLS and YYNGEE. The CDR3 here is CASSVEPGGNTEAFF. The CDR3 DNA sequence: TGTGCCAGCAGCGTAGAACCCGGGGGGAACACTGAAGCTTTCTTT.

Concerning this clone itself: The identical CDR3 is also encoded by other nucleotide sequences in the sample. The chain carries TRBV7-2 and TRBJ1-1, with no clear D. The CDR3 covers 13 residues. Germline assignment: CDR1 SGHTA and CDR2 FQGNSA. Trimming cost V 1 base and J 1 base, with 4 bases left between them. The DNA for the CDR3 is TGTGCCAGCAGCTTAGGGCAGAACACTGAAGCTTTCTTT. The encoded protein is CASSLGQNTEAFF.

The chain employs TRBV4-3 and TRBJ1-4; perhaps TRBD1 as D (5 bases). Deletions cut 4 bases from V and 4 bases from J, with 13 bases between. CDR1 is LGHNA, CDR2 YSLEER, per germline. The CDR3 spans 15 residues. In DNA form, the CDR3 reads TGCGCCAGCAGCCTCATGGGGCAGGGTAATGAAAAACTGTTTTTT. Its protein product is CASSLMGQGNEKLFF.

The V call is TRBV19, the J call TRBJ2-7; 7 bases line up with TRBD2. V was pared by 6 bases and J by 10 bases, with 12 bases of the junction left unmatched. This CDR3 is built from 13 residues. Germline CDR1 and CDR2: LNHDA and SQIVND (reference sequence). CDR3 protein: CASRAPRGGSQYF. In DNA form, the CDR3 reads TGTGCCAGTAGGGCCCCGAGGGGCGGGAGTCAGTACTTC.